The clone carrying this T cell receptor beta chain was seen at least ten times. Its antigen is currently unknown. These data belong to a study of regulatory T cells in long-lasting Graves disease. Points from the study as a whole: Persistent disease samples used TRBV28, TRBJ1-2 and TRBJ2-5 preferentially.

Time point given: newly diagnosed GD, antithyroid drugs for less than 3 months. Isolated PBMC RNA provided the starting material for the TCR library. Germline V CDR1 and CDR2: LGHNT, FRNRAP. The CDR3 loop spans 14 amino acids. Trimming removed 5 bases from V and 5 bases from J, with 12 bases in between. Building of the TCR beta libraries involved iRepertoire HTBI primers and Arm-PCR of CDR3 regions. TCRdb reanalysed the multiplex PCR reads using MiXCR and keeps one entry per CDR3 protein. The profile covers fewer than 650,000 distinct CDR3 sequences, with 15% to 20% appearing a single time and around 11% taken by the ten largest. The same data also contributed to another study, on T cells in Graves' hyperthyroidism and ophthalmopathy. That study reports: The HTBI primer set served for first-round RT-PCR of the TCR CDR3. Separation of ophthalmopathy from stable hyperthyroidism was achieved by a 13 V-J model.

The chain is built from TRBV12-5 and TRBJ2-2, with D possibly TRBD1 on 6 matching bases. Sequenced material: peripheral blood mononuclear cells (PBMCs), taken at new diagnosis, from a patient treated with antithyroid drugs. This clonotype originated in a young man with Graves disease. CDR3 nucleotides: TGTGCTAGTGGTCTAAACAGGGCAACCGGGGAGCTGTTTTTT. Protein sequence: CASGLNRATGELFF.